Each of the 20 T cell receptor beta chains below was sequenced from the same sample in a study of blood T cell repertoires in COVID-19. The assay was immunoSEQ multiplex PCR, and TCRdb's table has in-frame clones only and misses some. Here the sample spans some 150,000 clones, approximately 86% being singletons. Sequenced: peripheral blood. The origin of the receptors is a woman aged 60-75 years who had recovered from COVID-19.

The gene calls are TRBV5-6 and TRBJ1-2; D uncertain. With 4 bases removed from V and 3 bases from J, the gap between germline ends came to 7 bases. This CDR3 region has 12 residues. CDR1 SGHDT and CDR2 YYEEEE come from the germline V gene. CDR3: CASSEGYYGYTF. CDR3 coding DNA: TGTGCCAGCAGCGAGGGATACTATGGCTACACCTTC. The whole variable domain, remainder taken from reference TRBV5-6 and TRBJ1-2, is DAGVTQSPTHLIKTRGQQVTLRCSPKSGHDTVSWYQQALGQGPQFIFQYYEEEERQRGNFPDRFSGHQFPNYSSELNVNALLLGDSALYLCASSEGYYGYTFGSGTRLTVV.

The chain's CDR3 is CASGLSQGARDKNIQYF. The CDR3 region has the DNA TGTGCTAGTGGTTTGTCCCAGGGGGCTAGGGACAAAAACATTCAGTACTTC. The gene calls are TRBV12-5 and TRBJ2-4; 8 bases match TRBD1. Losses at the gene ends were 2 bases for V and 3 bases for J; bases not matched to a gene: 9. This CDR3 has 17 residues. Looked up from germline, CDR1 is LGHNT and CDR2 is FRNRAP.

The V and J genes are TRBV4-2 and TRBJ1-2; D call uncertain. Germline values: CDR1 LGHNA, CDR2 YNFKEQ. The length of the CDR3 is 15 residues. V lost 4 bases and J lost 3, with 15 bases in between. The CDR3 DNA reads as TGTGCCAGCAGCCGGGAGGGAGGTAGCGACTATGGCTACACCTTC. As protein: CASSREGGSDYGYTF.

This clone was seen a single time. The rearrangement joins TRBV4-1 to TRBJ1-6, with 9 bases aligning to TRBD1. Germline V lookup: CDR1 MGHRA, CDR2 YSYEKL. With 3 bases clipped from V and 1 base from J, the junction kept 10 bases outside the gene matches. The CDR3 is 19 residues long. CDR3 loop: CASSQEGQGGGSYNSPLHF. CDR3 sequence (DNA): TGCGCCAGCAGCCAGGAGGGACAGGGAGGAGGGTCCTATAATTCACCCCTCCACTTT.

The rearrangement links TRBV6-6 to TRBJ1-2, with D perhaps TRBD1 (5 bases). V lost 0 bases and J lost 3, with 14 bases in between. This CDR3 has 16 amino acids. The germline CDR1 and CDR2 sequences are MNHNY and SVGAGI (reference sequence). CDR3 amino acids: CASSYSGLGQDYGYTF. CDR3 nucleotides: TGTGCCAGCAGTTACTCCGGTTTGGGGCAAGACTATGGCTACACCTTC.

This clone was seen a few times. The chain joins TRBV4-1 to TRBJ2-3; 9 bases map to TRBD2. The CDR3 length is 15 residues. Per germline, CDR1 MGHRA and CDR2 YSYEKL. Trimming cost V 3 bases and J 5 bases; bases outside gene matches: 6. Here the CDR3 DNA reads TGCGCCAGCAGCCAGGCGGGGGGGCTTATAGATACGCAGTATTTT. It yields the protein CASSQAGGLIDTQYF.

The gene calls are TRBV14 and TRBJ1-1, with 8 positions matching TRBD1. The V gene's germline CDR1 is SGHDN and CDR2 FVKESK. The CDR3 is 13 residues long. Unmatched junction bases numbered 0, after V lost 2 bases and J lost 4 bases. The CDR3 region is CASSQQGATEAFF. The CDR3 DNA sequence: TGTGCCAGCAGCCAACAGGGGGCCACTGAAGCTTTCTTT.

The rearrangement joins TRBV9 to TRBJ1-6; D gene unclear. V shed 4 bases and J shed 1 base, with 6 bases lying between them. The CDR3 is 14 amino acids. Looked up from germline, CDR1 is SGDLS and CDR2 is YYNGEE. The CDR3 DNA reads as TGTGCCAGCAGCCAGGTTTCCTATAATTCACCCCTCCACTTT. This translates into CASSQVSYNSPLHF.

The chain couples TRBV5-1 to TRBJ2-1, with 11 bases fitting TRBD2. The CDR3 is made up of 15 amino acids. With V trimmed by 0 bases and J by 6 bases, 2 bases remained unmatched. In germline, CDR1 is SGHRS, CDR2 YFSETQ. The chain's CDR3 is CASSLASGGINEQFF. DNA of the CDR3: TGCGCCAGCAGCTTGGCTAGCGGGGGGATCAATGAGCAGTTCTTC.

V gene TRBV5-6 combines with J gene TRBJ1-2, with 7 nucleotides matching TRBD1. The CDR3 spans 14 residues. Germline V gene lookup returns CDR1 SGHDT and CDR2 YYEEEE. The V and J ends lost 0 bases and 8 bases, in that order; junction bases with no gene match: 7. The CDR3, as DNA: TGTGCCAGCAGCTTGGCCGGGTCAGGGGGAGGCTACACCTTC. Its protein product is CASSLAGSGGGYTF.

The chain carries TRBV28 and TRBJ2-7; D unresolved. The length of the CDR3 is 15 residues. CDR1 is MDHEN, CDR2 SYDVKM, per germline. The V and J ends lost 3 bases and 0 bases respectively, with 12 bases between them. The CDR3 DNA is TGTGCCAGCAGTTTTTCCAGTTCCCGCTCCTACGAGCAGTACTTC. It codes for CASSFSSSRSYEQYF.

This sequence joins TRBV7-9 and TRBJ2-3, with 7 positions matching TRBD2. The CDR3 spans 15 residues. The V gene end was trimmed by 1 base and the J gene end by 1 base; junction bases not matched to a gene: 2. Germline CDR1 reads SEHNR; CDR2 reads FQNEAQ (reference sequence). The CDR3 here is CASSLDAGGTDTQYF. In DNA, the CDR3 is TGTGCCAGCAGCTTAGACGCGGGGGGCACAGATACGCAGTATTTT.

The chain is built from TRBV19 and TRBJ1-5; TRBD1 matches 8 bases. The V gene end was trimmed by 7 bases and the J gene end by 5 bases; junction bases not matched to a gene: 1. The CDR3 loop spans 12 amino acids. Germline CDR1 LNHDA, CDR2 SQIVND (reference sequence). The CDR3 loop reads CASTRGHQPQHF. The CDR3 nucleotides read TGTGCCAGTACCAGGGGGCATCAGCCCCAGCATTTT.

This chain links TRBV29-1 with TRBJ1-2; no firm D call. V was pared by 4 bases and J by 8 bases, with 17 bases between. The CDR3 is 13 residues long. Per the germline V gene, CDR1 is SQVTM and CDR2 is ANQGSEA. The CDR3 protein is CSVVRQVGEGYTF. In nucleotides, the CDR3 is TGCAGCGTTGTTCGGCAGGTGGGAGAAGGCTACACCTTC.

The chain is built from TRBV3-1 (or the pseudogene TRBV3-2) and TRBJ2-3; D is unresolved. Per germline, CDR1 LGHDT and CDR2 YNNKEL (reference sequence). This CDR3 is built from 14 residues. V was trimmed by 1 base and J by 2 bases, leaving 7 bases between them. The CDR3 DNA sequence: TGTGCCAGCAGCCAAGCGCGTTCCACAGATACGCAGTATTTT. It yields the protein CASSQARSTDTQYF.

The gene calls are TRBV6-5 and TRBJ1-1; 7 positions match TRBD1. The trim removed 5 bases at V and 1 base at J, leaving 7 bases unmatched. CDR3 length equals 15 residues. Germline CDR1 is MNHEY and CDR2 is SVGAGI. The CDR3: CASSPRDSWNTEAFF. DNA for the CDR3: TGTGCCAGCAGTCCCCGGGACAGTTGGAACACTGAAGCTTTCTTT.

This clone was counted a single time. The CDR3 region has the DNA TGTGCCAGCAGCCGCAGCTACGAGCAGTACTTC. This translates into CASSRSYEQYF. This rearrangement joins TRBV28 to TRBJ2-7; D uncertain. This CDR3 comprises 11 residues. Germline V gene data show CDR1 as MDHEN and CDR2 as SYDVKM. V was pared by 6 bases and J by 3 bases, with 6 bases between. The full variable domain, in which reference TRBV28 and TRBJ2-7 provide the parts outside the CDR3, is DVKVTQSSRYLVKRTGEKVFLECVQDMDHENMFWYRQDPGLGLRLIYFSYDVKMKEKGDIPEGYSVSREKKERFSLILESASTNQTSMYLCASSRSYEQYFGPGTRLTVT.

This rearrangement joins TRBV5-1 to TRBJ1-3; 9 bases are a match to TRBD1. This CDR3 region has 17 residues. V gave up 0 bases and J gave up 7 bases; unmatched junction bases: 11. Germline CDR1 SGHRS, CDR2 YFSETQ. The DNA of the CDR3 is TGCGCCAGCAGCTTGGCGGGACAGGGTCTTGGTCGGAACACCATATATTTT. Amino acid sequence: CASSLAGQGLGRNTIYF.

The chain is built from TRBV19 and TRBJ1-1; D uncertain. Deletions cut 8 bases from V and 4 bases from J, with 26 bases between. This CDR3 region has 17 residues. Germline CDR1 and CDR2: LNHDA and SQIVND (reference sequence). CDR3 sequence: CASAGVRGSGFVTEAFF. CDR3 nucleotide sequence: TGTGCCAGTGCCGGGGTTCGGGGTTCTGGGTTTGTCACTGAAGCTTTCTTT.

V gene TRBV30 combines with J gene TRBJ1-1; 8 bases agree with TRBD1. The junction had 9 bases not matched to a gene; V was cut back by 0 bases and J by 6 bases. This CDR3 region has 15 residues. Germline V lookup: CDR1 GTSNPN, CDR2 SVGIG (reference sequence). The chain's CDR3 is CAWSVIGRGPSEAFF. Here the CDR3 DNA reads TGTGCCTGGAGTGTAATCGGCAGGGGGCCTTCTGAAGCTTTCTTT.